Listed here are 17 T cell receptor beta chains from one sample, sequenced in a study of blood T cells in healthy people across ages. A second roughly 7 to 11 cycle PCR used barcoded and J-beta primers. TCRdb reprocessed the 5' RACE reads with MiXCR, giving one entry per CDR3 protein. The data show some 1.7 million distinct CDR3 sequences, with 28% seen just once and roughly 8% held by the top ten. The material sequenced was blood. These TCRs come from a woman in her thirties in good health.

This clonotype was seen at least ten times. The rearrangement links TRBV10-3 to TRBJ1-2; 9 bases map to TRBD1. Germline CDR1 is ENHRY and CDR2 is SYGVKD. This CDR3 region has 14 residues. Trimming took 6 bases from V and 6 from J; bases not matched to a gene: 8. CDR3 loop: CAISARDRENGYTF. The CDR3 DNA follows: TGTGCCATCAGCGCTCGGGACAGGGAGAATGGCTACACCTTC.

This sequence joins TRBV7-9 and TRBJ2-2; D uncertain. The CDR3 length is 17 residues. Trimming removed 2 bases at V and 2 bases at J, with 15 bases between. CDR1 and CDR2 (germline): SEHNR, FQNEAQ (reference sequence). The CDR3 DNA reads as TGTGCCAGCAGCTTATTGGCCAGGCAAGCAAACACCGGGGAGCTGTTTTTT. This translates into CASSLLARQANTGELFF.

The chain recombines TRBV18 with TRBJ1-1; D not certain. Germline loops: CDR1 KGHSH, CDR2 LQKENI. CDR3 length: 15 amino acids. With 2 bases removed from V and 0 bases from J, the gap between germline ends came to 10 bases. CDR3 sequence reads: CASSPSMDMNTEAFF. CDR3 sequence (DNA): TGTGCCAGCTCACCAAGCATGGATATGAACACTGAAGCTTTCTTT.

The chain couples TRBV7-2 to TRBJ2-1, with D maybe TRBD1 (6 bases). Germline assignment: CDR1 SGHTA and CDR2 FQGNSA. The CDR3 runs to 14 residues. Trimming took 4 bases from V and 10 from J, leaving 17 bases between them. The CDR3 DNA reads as TGTGCCAGCAGCTCAAGCACAGGGATCGGCGAGCAGTTCTTC. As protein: CASSSSTGIGEQFF.

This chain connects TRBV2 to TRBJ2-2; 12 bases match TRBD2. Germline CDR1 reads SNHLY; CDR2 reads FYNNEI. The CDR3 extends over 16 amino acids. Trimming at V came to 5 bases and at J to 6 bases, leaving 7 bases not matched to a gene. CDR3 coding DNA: TGTGCCAGCAGTCCTTTAGGACTAGCGGGGTCCGGGGAGCTGTTTTTT. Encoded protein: CASSPLGLAGSGELFF.

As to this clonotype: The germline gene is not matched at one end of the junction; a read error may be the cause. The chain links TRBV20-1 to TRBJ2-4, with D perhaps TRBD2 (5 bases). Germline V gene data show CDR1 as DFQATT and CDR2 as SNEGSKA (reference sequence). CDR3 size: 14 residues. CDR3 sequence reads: CSARDLGAGNTQYF. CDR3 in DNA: TGCAGTGCTAGAGATTTGGGAGCTGGTAACACTCAGTACTTC.

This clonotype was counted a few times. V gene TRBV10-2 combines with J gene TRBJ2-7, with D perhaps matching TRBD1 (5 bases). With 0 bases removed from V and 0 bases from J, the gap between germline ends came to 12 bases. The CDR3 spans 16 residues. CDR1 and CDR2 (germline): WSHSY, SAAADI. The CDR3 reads CASSESAGASSYEQYF. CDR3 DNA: TGCGCCAGCAGTGAGTCGGCTGGGGCCTCCTCCTACGAGCAGTACTTC.

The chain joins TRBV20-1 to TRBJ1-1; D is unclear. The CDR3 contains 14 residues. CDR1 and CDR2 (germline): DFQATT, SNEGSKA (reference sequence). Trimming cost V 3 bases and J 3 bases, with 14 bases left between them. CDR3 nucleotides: TGCAGTGCTAGCAAGGGTACGTCGGACACTGAAGCTTTCTTT. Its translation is CSASKGTSDTEAFF.

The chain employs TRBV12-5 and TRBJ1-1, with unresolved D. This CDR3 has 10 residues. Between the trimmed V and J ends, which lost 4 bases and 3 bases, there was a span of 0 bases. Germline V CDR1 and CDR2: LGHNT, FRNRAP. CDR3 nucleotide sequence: TGTGCTAGTGGTTACACTGAAGCTTTCTTT. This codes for CASGYTEAFF.

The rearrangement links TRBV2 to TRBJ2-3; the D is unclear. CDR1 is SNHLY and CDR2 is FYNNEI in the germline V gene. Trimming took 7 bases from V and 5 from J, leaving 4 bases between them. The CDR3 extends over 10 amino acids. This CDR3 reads CASNRDTQYF. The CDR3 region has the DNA TGTGCCAGCAATCGAGATACGCAGTATTTT.

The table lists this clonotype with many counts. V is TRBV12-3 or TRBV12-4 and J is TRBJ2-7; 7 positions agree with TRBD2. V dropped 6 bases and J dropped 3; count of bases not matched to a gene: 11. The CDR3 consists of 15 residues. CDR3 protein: CASRPGTNLNYEQYF. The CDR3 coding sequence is TGTGCCAGCAGGCCCGGGACTAACCTTAACTACGAGCAGTACTTC.

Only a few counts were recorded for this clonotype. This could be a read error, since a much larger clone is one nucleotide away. The CDR3 nucleotides are TGCAGCGTCCCGGCAGGGGAAGAGACCCAGTACTTC. This codes for CSVPAGEETQYF. This rearrangement joins TRBV29-1 to TRBJ2-5; D is possibly TRBD1 (6 bases). V was trimmed by 6 bases and J by 3 bases, leaving 11 bases between them. Germline CDR1 is SQVTM and CDR2 is ANQGSEA. The CDR3 has 12 residues. The full variable domain, rest sourced from reference TRBV29-1 and TRBJ2-5, is SAVISQKPSRDICQRGTSLTIQCQVDSQVTMMFWYRQQPGQSLTLIATANQGSEATYESGFVIDKFPISRPNLTFSTLTVSNMSPEDSSIYLCSVPAGEETQYFGPGTRLLVL.

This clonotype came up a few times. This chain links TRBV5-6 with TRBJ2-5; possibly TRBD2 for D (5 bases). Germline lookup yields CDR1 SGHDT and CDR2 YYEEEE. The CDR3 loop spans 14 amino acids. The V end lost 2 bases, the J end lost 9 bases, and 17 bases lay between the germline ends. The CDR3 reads CASSFGVDGQAQYF. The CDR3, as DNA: TGTGCCAGCAGCTTCGGGGTGGACGGGCAGGCCCAGTACTTC.

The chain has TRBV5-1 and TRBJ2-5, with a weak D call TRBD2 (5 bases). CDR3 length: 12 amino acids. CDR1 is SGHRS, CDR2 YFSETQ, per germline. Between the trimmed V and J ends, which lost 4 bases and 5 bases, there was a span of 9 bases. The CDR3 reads CASSGRNETQYF. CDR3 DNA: TGCGCCAGCAGCGGGAGAAATGAGACCCAGTACTTC.

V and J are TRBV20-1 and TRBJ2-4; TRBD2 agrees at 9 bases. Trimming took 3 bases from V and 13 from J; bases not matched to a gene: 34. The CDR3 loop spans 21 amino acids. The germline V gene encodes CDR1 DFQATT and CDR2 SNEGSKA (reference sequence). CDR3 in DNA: TGCAGTGCTAGGCCCCAAGGTTCTAGCGGGGTGTCGATTTTTTCCTACAATGAGCAGTACTTC. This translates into CSARPQGSSGVSIFSYNEQYF.

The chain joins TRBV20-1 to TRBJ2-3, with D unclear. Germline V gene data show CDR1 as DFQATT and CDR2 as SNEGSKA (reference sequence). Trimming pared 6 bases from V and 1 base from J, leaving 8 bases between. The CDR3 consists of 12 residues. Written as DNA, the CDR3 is TGCAGTGCGCCCACTGGCACAGATACGCAGTATTTT. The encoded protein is CSAPTGTDTQYF.

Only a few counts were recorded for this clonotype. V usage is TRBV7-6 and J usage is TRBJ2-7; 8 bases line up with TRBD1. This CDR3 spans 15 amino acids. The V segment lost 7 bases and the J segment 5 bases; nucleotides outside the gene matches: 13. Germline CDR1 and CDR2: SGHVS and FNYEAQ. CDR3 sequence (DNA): TGTGCCAGCACCCGTACGTGGCAGGGGGCGGACGAGCAGTACTTC. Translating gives CASTRTWQGADEQYF.